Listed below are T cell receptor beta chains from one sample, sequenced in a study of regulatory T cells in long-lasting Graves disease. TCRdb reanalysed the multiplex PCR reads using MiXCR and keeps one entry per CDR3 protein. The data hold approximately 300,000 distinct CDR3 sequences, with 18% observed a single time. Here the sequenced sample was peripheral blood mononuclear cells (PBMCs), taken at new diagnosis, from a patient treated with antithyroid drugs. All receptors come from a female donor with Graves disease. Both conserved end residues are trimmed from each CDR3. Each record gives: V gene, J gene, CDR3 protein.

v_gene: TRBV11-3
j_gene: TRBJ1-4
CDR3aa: ASRHGQGSEKLF

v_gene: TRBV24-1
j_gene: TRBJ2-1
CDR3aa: ATSEPGWRTSPNEQF

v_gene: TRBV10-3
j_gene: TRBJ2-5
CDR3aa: AISESIGLAEGQETQY

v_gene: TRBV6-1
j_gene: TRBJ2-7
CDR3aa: ASSEEAGDRGEQY

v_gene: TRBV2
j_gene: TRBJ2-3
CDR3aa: ASSRTRRLAGATDTQY

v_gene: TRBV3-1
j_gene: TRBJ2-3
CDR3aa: ASSQGIRGQREITDTQY

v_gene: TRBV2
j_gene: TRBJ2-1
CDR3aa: ASSGQAAYNEQF

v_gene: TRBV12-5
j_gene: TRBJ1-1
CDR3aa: ASNSGDTEAF

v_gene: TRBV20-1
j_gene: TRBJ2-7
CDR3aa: SARDLTGGDSYEQY

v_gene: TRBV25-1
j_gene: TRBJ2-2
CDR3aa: ASSSLAGGKNTGELF